The 32 T cell receptor beta chains below were found in one sample sequenced in a study of blood T cell repertoires in COVID-19. Only in-frame clones appear in the TCRdb table, and some are missing; sequencing was by immunoSEQ multiplex PCR. The sample consists of under 400,000 clones, around 90% of them appearing once. What was sequenced was peripheral blood. Receptors were obtained from a man between 18 and 35 years old with active or convalescent COVID-19.

Only one count was recorded for this clone. The CDR3 DNA sequence: TGTGCCAGCAGCTTCGGCGGGGAGCTGTTTTTT. It encodes CASSFGGELFF. V usage is TRBV7-3 and J usage is TRBJ2-2; no reliable D call. The CDR3 is 11 residues long. Trimming removed 3 bases at V and 7 bases at J, with 3 bases between. The V gene's germline CDR1 is SGHTA and CDR2 FQGTGA.

This clone showed up just once. The J gene is TRBJ1-2, the V gene TRBV6-6, with 8 bases lining up with TRBD1. The germline CDR1 and CDR2 sequences are MNHNY and SVGAGI (reference sequence). CDR3 size: 13 residues. Unmatched junction bases numbered 6, after V lost 4 bases and J lost 8 bases. This CDR3 is CASSSPTGDGYTF. The DNA of the CDR3 is TGTGCCAGCAGTTCCCCGACAGGGGACGGCTACACCTTC.

The chain links TRBV11-2 to TRBJ2-2; D not certain. CDR3 size: 14 residues. CDR1 SGHAT and CDR2 FQNNGV come from the germline V gene. Trimming removed 0 bases from V and 6 bases from J, with 8 bases in between. CDR3 DNA: TGTGCCAGCAGCTTAGATGGCCCCGCCGGGGAGCTGTTTTTT. Translation gives CASSLDGPAGELFF.

This sequence joins TRBV19 and TRBJ1-4; 9 bases map to TRBD1. The CDR3 contains 14 residues. V shed 6 bases and J 5 bases; nucleotides not matched to a gene: 4. Germline V lookup: CDR1 LNHDA, CDR2 SQIVND (reference sequence). The CDR3 spells CASRNGTGNEKLFF. The CDR3 coding sequence is TGTGCCAGTAGGAACGGGACAGGGAATGAAAAACTGTTTTTT.

J is TRBJ2-3 and V is TRBV19, with 7 bases aligning to TRBD2. V dropped 1 base and J dropped 2; count of bases not matched to a gene: 6. The CDR3 is 16 amino acids. The germline V gene encodes CDR1 LNHDA and CDR2 SQIVND (reference sequence). CDR3: CASSIGGGIYTDTQYF. In DNA, the CDR3 is TGTGCCAGTAGTATAGGGGGGGGGATCTACACAGATACGCAGTATTTT. The full variable domain, rest sourced from reference TRBV19 and TRBJ2-3, is DGGITQSPKYLFRKEGQNVTLSCEQNLNHDAMYWYRQDPGQGLRLIYYSQIVNDFQKGDIAEGYSVSREKKESFPLTVTSAQKNPTAFYLCASSIGGGIYTDTQYFGPGTRLTVL.

The chain carries TRBV28 and TRBJ1-3; 7 bases match TRBD1. The CDR3 has 13 residues. From germline, CDR1 is MDHEN and CDR2 SYDVKM. The junction had 7 bases not matched to a gene; V was cut back by 9 bases and J by 5 bases. CDR3 nucleotide sequence: TGTGCCAGTGGGACAGCCGAAAGAAACACCATATATTTT. This translates into CASGTAERNTIYF.

The J gene is TRBJ2-7, the V gene TRBV10-2, with a possible D match to TRBD2 (5 bases). V lost 9 bases and J lost 7, with 13 bases in between. Germline assignment: CDR1 WSHSY and CDR2 SAAADI. The CDR3 has 11 amino acids. CDR3 DNA sequence: TGCGCCAGTGCAGGAGGTTTTGAGCAGTACTTC. Translated: CASAGGFEQYF.

This clone was counted a few times. The chain joins TRBV2 to TRBJ1-2; 8 bases agree with TRBD1. This CDR3 comprises 15 residues. The germline gives CDR1 SNHLY, CDR2 FYNNEI. Trimming removed 2 bases from V and 3 bases from J; junction bases left unmatched: 5. The CDR3 DNA reads TGTGCCAGCAGTGAACGCACAGGGGGTGACTATGGCTACACCTTC. It translates to CASSERTGGDYGYTF.

The chain couples TRBV5-1 to TRBJ2-1; possibly TRBD2 for D (5 bases). Germline-derived CDR1 and CDR2 are SGHRS and YFSETQ. V was trimmed by 0 bases and J by 7 bases, leaving 11 bases between them. The CDR3 has 14 amino acids. The CDR3 DNA is TGCGCCAGCAGCTTGGGGACTCTGAATAATGAGCAGTTCTTC. Its translation: CASSLGTLNNEQFF.

The V and J genes are TRBV4-3 and TRBJ1-4, with 11 bases identical to TRBD1. CDR1 and CDR2 (germline): LGHNA, YSLEER. Trimming removed 0 bases from V and 7 bases from J; junction bases left unmatched: 4. The CDR3 extends over 16 amino acids. CDR3 sequence (DNA): TGCGCCAGCAGCCAAGATCTGGGGACAGGGGGTGAAAAACTGTTTTTT. Translation gives CASSQDLGTGGEKLFF.

The chain combines TRBV6-5 with TRBJ1-3; D is unresolved. The CDR3 has 13 amino acids. V was pared by 8 bases and J by 3 bases, with 11 bases between. Germline V gene sequence: CDR1 MNHEY, CDR2 SVGAGI. The CDR3 reads CASLTVNGNTIYF. In DNA form, the CDR3 reads TGTGCCAGCCTAACAGTTAATGGAAACACCATATATTTT.

Notes on this clone: Compared with germline, one end of the junction differs, possibly owing to a read error. The chain carries TRBV28 and TRBJ1-2, with 8 nucleotides matching TRBD1. The CDR3 extends over 14 amino acids. Germline CDR1 MDHEN, CDR2 SYDVKM. CDR3 DNA: TGTGCCAGCAGTCTGTCCGGGACAGGAACGTCTAAGCCCTTC. Its protein product is CASSLSGTGTSKPF.

V and J are TRBV7-2 and TRBJ2-1; 10 positions agree with TRBD2. V shed 1 base, J shed 9 bases, and the junction held 6 bases outside the gene matches. The CDR3 is 15 amino acids. Germline CDR1 SGHTA, CDR2 FQGNSA. The CDR3 region is CASSLVLAGVTEQFF. The CDR3 bases are TGTGCCAGCAGCTTAGTTCTAGCGGGAGTGACTGAGCAGTTCTTC.

The V gene is TRBV28, the J gene TRBJ2-3; 7 bases are shared with TRBD1. V was clipped by 5 bases and J by 6 bases; unmatched bases: 11. This CDR3 has 15 amino acids. Germline V CDR1 and CDR2: MDHEN, SYDVKM. The DNA of the CDR3 is TGTGCCAGCAGTCCGCGACAGGGAAATGGCGATACGCAGTATTTT. This encodes CASSPRQGNGDTQYF.

This clone was seen a single time. V gene TRBV5-4 combines with J gene TRBJ1-2; 7 bases match TRBD1. This CDR3 region has 15 residues. V shed 0 bases, J shed 5 bases, and the junction held 7 bases outside the gene matches. CDR1 is SGHNT and CDR2 is YYREEE in the germline V gene (reference sequence). CDR3 loop: CASSLVSSGGYGYTF. The CDR3 coding sequence is TGTGCCAGCAGCTTGGTGTCGTCAGGGGGTTATGGCTACACCTTC.

The chain links TRBV21-1 to TRBJ2-7; the table's D call, TRBD2, was not checked against the DNA. TRBV21-1 is given as a pseudogene. The CDR3 extends over 12 amino acids. The CDR3 here is CASSKFKRGDSV. CDR3 DNA sequence: TGTGCCAGCAGCAAATTCAAGCGCGGGGATTCTGTC.

The chain couples TRBV28 to TRBJ1-5; TRBD1 might be the D (5 bases). V lost 4 bases and J lost 3, with 13 bases in between. Germline CDR1 is MDHEN and CDR2 is SYDVKM. The CDR3 consists of 15 residues. For the CDR3, the DNA is TGTGCCAGCAGTTCGACAGCTTTCTTCAATCAGCCCCAGCATTTT. Residues: CASSSTAFFNQPQHF.

The gene calls are TRBV11-2 and TRBJ2-1; TRBD2 matches at 7 bases. After removal of 0 bases from V and 10 bases from J, the junction contained 9 bases not matched to a gene. The germline CDR1 and CDR2 sequences are SGHAT and FQNNGV. The CDR3 consists of 15 residues. Here the CDR3 reads CASSLDVLRESEQFF. CDR3 nucleotide sequence: TGTGCCAGCAGCTTAGATGTGCTGCGGGAGTCGGAGCAGTTCTTC.

The chain uses TRBV7-9 and TRBJ1-4; no clear D. Deletions cut 1 base from V and 6 bases from J, with 18 bases between. Germline V gene sequence: CDR1 SEHNR, CDR2 FQNEAQ (reference sequence). The CDR3 runs 17 residues. For the CDR3, the DNA is TGTGCCAGCAGCTTAGAAAAGGGAGACGTCGTGGATGAAAAACTGTTTTTT. Translation: CASSLEKGDVVDEKLFF.

The CDR3 region has the DNA TGTGCCACCGCGGGGCCCCAAGAGACCCAGTACTTC. It is translated as CATAGPQETQYF. The V and J genes are TRBV24-1 and TRBJ2-5; tentatively, D is TRBD2 (6 bases). The CDR3 loop spans 12 amino acids. From germline, CDR1 is KGHDR and CDR2 SFDVKD. The V end lost 9 bases, the J end lost 1 base, and 8 bases lay between the germline ends.

The chain joins TRBV29-1 to TRBJ2-5, with 9 bases matching TRBD1. The CDR3 covers 13 residues. In germline, CDR1 is SQVTM, CDR2 ANQGSEA. The junction had 7 bases not matched to a gene; V was cut back by 7 bases and J by 4 bases. The DNA of the CDR3 is TGCAGCGCTGGGACAGGGAGGGGAGAGACCCAGTACTTC. Residues: CSAGTGRGETQYF.

V gene TRBV6-6 combines with J gene TRBJ2-7; perhaps TRBD2 as D (6 bases). Trimming left V 0 bases short and J 4 bases short, with 10 bases between. The CDR3 covers 14 residues. In germline, CDR1 is MNHNY, CDR2 SVGAGI (reference sequence). Here the CDR3 DNA reads TGTGCCAGCAGTTACTCAAGGGCGGGATACGAGCAGTACTTC. Translating gives CASSYSRAGYEQYF.

J is TRBJ1-5 and V is TRBV4-1; TRBD1 might be the D (5 bases). CDR3 length equals 17 residues. Trimming cost V 0 bases and J 4 bases, with 16 bases left between them. In germline, CDR1 is MGHRA, CDR2 YSYEKL. CDR3: CASSQDRGTQQNQPQHF. In nucleotides, the CDR3 is TGCGCCAGCAGCCAAGATCGGGGGACTCAACAAAATCAGCCCCAGCATTTT.

V usage is TRBV7-8 and J usage is TRBJ2-7; TRBD1 matches 7 bases. CDR3 length: 13 amino acids. Germline loops: CDR1 SGHVS, CDR2 FQNEAQ. With 6 bases clipped from V and 6 bases from J, the junction kept 8 bases outside the gene matches. CDR3 DNA sequence: TGTGCCAGCAGGAATCGACAGGGCGGCGAGCAGTACTTC. Protein product: CASRNRQGGEQYF. The variable domain in full, completed from reference TRBV7-8 and TRBJ2-7, reads GAGVSQSPRYKVAKRGQDVALRCDPISGHVSLFWYQQALGQGPEFLTYFQNEAQLDKSGLPSDRFFAERPEGSVSTLKIQRTQQEDSAVYLCASRNRQGGEQYFGPGTRLTVT.

This chain links TRBV7-2 with TRBJ1-5; no definite D call. V was clipped by 4 bases and J by 4 bases, with 5 bases between them. The CDR3 extends over 12 amino acids. CDR1 and CDR2 from the germline V gene are SGHTA and FQGNSA. The CDR3 is CASSYQNQPQHF. The CDR3 nucleotides are TGTGCCAGCAGCTACCAGAATCAGCCCCAGCATTTT.

The chain employs TRBV11-2 and TRBJ2-1; D might be TRBD1 (5 bases). Germline-derived CDR1 and CDR2 are SGHAT and FQNNGV. Trimming cost V 1 base and J 8 bases, with 15 bases left between them. The CDR3 contains 15 residues. The CDR3 spells CASSLGQRGWDEQFF. The DNA for the CDR3 is TGTGCCAGCAGCTTAGGACAAAGGGGATGGGATGAGCAGTTCTTC.

The V gene is TRBV13, the J gene TRBJ1-1, with unresolved D. Trimming took 6 bases from V and 5 from J, leaving 10 bases between them. CDR3 length equals 12 residues. The germline gives CDR1 PRHDT, CDR2 FYEKMQ (reference sequence). CDR3 amino acids: CASRGGGTEAFF. CDR3 coding DNA: TGTGCCAGCAGGGGTGGCGGGACTGAAGCTTTCTTT.

The rearrangement uses TRBV19 and TRBJ2-1, with D perhaps matching TRBD2 (5 bases). The V gene's germline CDR1 is LNHDA and CDR2 SQIVND (reference sequence). The CDR3 length is 15 residues. Trimming left V 7 bases short and J 5 bases short, with 18 bases between. The CDR3 nucleotides are TGTGCCAGTATCCCAGGAGGTACGGGCCACAATGAGCAGTTCTTC. Translated: CASIPGGTGHNEQFF.

Written as DNA, the CDR3 is TGTGCCAGCGGACCGGGACAGCCCAATGAAAAACTGTTTTTT. This translates into CASGPGQPNEKLFF. This chain links TRBV2 with TRBJ1-4; the match to TRBD1 covers 7 bases. The germline V gene encodes CDR1 SNHLY and CDR2 FYNNEI. The CDR3 consists of 14 residues. The J segment lost 5 bases and the V segment lost 8 bases, leaving 8 bases of the junction unmatched. Looking up the rest from reference TRBV2 and TRBJ1-4 gives the full variable domain: EPEVTQTPSHQVTQMGQEVILRCVPISNHLYFYWYRQILGQKVEFLVSFYNNEISEKSEIFDDQFSVERPDGSNFTLKIRSTKLEDSAMYFCASGPGQPNEKLFFGSGTQLSVL.

J is TRBJ1-1 and V is TRBV9; 11 bases fit TRBD1. From germline, CDR1 is SGDLS and CDR2 YYNGEE. With 3 bases clipped from V and 4 bases from J, the junction kept 5 bases outside the gene matches. The CDR3 is 15 amino acids. The CDR3 sequence: CASSEGQGAGTEAFF. CDR3 nucleotide sequence: TGTGCCAGCAGCGAAGGACAGGGGGCCGGCACTGAAGCTTTCTTT.

The chain links TRBV27 to TRBJ1-2; D remains unclear. The CDR3 loop spans 15 amino acids. Trimming removed 0 bases at V and 2 bases at J, with 10 bases between. Germline loops: CDR1 MNHEY, CDR2 SMNVEV (reference sequence). The chain's CDR3 is CASSLSSLFNYGYTF. CDR3 nucleotide sequence: TGTGCCAGCAGTTTATCTTCCCTGTTCAACTATGGCTACACCTTC.

This chain joins TRBV11-2 and TRBJ1-4, with a weak D call TRBD1 (5 bases). CDR1 is SGHAT and CDR2 is FQNNGV in the germline V gene. The CDR3 is 16 amino acids. V lost 5 bases, J lost 4 bases, and 17 bases lay in between. DNA for the CDR3: TGTGCCAGCAGCCCTCCTGATCGGGGGTTTAATGAAAAACTGTTTTTT. Protein product: CASSPPDRGFNEKLFF. The complete variable domain, with remaining parts taken from reference TRBV11-2 and TRBJ1-4, reads EAGVAQSPRYKIIEKRQSVAFWCNPISGHATLYWYQQILGQGPKLLIQFQNNGVVDDSQLPKDRFSAERLKGVDSTLKIQPAKLEDSAVYLCASSPPDRGFNEKLFFGSGTQLSVL.